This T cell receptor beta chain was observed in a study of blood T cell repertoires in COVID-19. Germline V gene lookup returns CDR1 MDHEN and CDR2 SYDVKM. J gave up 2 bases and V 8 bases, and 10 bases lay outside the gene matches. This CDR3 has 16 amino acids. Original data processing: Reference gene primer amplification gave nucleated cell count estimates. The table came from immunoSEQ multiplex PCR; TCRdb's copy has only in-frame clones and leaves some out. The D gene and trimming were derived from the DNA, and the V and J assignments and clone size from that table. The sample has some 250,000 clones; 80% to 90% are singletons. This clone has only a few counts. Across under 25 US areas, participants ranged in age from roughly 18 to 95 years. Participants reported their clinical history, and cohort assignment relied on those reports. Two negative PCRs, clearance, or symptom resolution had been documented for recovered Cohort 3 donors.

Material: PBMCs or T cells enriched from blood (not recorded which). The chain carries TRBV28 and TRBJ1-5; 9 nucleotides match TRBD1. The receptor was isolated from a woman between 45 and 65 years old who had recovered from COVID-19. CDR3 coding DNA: TGTGCCAGCCAAACTTATGACAGGGGGGGCAATCAGCCCCAGCATTTT. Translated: CASQTYDRGGNQPQHF.